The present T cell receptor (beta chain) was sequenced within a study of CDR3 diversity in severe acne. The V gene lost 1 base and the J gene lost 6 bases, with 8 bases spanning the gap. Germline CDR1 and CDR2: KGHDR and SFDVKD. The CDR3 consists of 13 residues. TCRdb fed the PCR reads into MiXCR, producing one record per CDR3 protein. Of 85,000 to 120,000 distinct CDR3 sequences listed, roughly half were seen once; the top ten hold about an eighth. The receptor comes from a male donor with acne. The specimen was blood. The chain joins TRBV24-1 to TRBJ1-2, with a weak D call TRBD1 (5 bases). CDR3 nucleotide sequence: TGTGCCACCAGTGATTTTGGGACGGATGGCTACACCTTC. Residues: CATSDFGTDGYTF.